This is a list of T cell receptor beta chains from one sample in a study of OX40 agonist ivuxolimab in advanced cancers. Libraries were prepared by immunoSEQ multiplex PCR; TCRdb keeps only in-frame clonotypes and omits some of them. The sample shows 99,000 or so clones, more than 85% of them seen only once. Specimen: CD4+ or CD8+ T cells sorted from blood, collected in a trial of the OX40 agonist ivuxolimab. The receptors were sampled from an adult with an advanced solid tumor such as melanoma, head and neck, liver or kidney cancer. The CDR3 runs from the conserved cysteine through the conserved F or W. D genes are given only for firm matches. Expanded clones get a size class; other rows say once, few or many, or leave the size out.

v_gene	d_gene	abundance	j_gene	CDR3aa	CDR3nt
TRBV25-1	TRBD1	NA	TRBJ1-2	CASKQTGRIGGYTF	TGTGCCAGCAAACAGACAGGGCGAATAGGTGGCTACACCTTC
TRBV15	NA	NA	TRBJ2-7	CATSRDRQNYEQYF	TGTGCCACCAGCAGAGATCGACAGAACTACGAGCAGTACTTC
TRBV6-6	TRBD2	few	TRBJ2-7	CATRPSGGEQYF	TGTGCCACCCGGCCTAGCGGGGGGGAGCAGTACTTC
TRBV20-1	NA	NA	TRBJ2-3	CSANLADTQYF	TGCAGTGCTAATTTGGCAGATACGCAGTATTTT
TRBV18	NA	NA	TRBJ2-7	CASSPDRKSSYEQYF	TGTGCCAGCTCACCAGACAGGAAGAGCTCCTACGAGCAGTACTTC
TRBV5-1	NA	few	TRBJ2-7	CASSKGTGDEQYF	TGCGCCAGCAGCAAGGGAACGGGAGACGAGCAGTACTTC
TRBV6-6	NA	NA	TRBJ1-4	CASKALVTLEKLFF	TGTGCCAGCAAGGCATTGGTAACTTTGGAAAAACTGTTTTTT
TRBV6-5	NA	NA	TRBJ1-4	CASSYSSGAGEKLFF	TGTGCCAGCAGTTACTCGAGTGGAGCTGGCGAAAAACTGTTTTTT
TRBV7-2	NA	NA	TRBJ2-3	CASSLTFSTDTQYF	TGTGCCAGCAGCTTAACGTTCAGCACAGATACGCAGTATTTT
TRBV30	TRBD2	NA	TRBJ2-3	CAWSDLAGSTDTQYF	TGTGCCTGGAGTGACCTAGCGGGTAGCACAGATACGCAGTATTTT
TRBV11-2	TRBD1	NA	TRBJ1-1	CASSLAGGLGTEAFF	TGTGCCAGCAGCTTAGCAGGGGGCTTGGGCACTGAAGCTTTCTTT
TRBV6-5	NA	NA	TRBJ2-5	CASSLSVETQYF	TGTGCCAGCAGTTTGTCGGTAGAGACCCAGTACTTC
TRBV27	TRBD2	NA	TRBJ2-1	CASSLRTSGSSYNEQFF	TGTGCCAGCAGTTTAAGGACTAGCGGGAGCTCCTACAATGAGCAGTTCTTC
TRBV28	NA	NA	TRBJ2-3	CASSSTLLGSTDTQYF	TGTGCCAGCAGTTCTACCCTACTCGGTAGCACAGATACGCAGTATTTT
TRBV7-2	NA	NA	TRBJ2-1	CASSLGGSSNEQFF	TGTGCCAGCAGCTTAGGGGGCAGCAGCAATGAGCAGTTCTTC
TRBV11-2	NA	once	TRBJ2-7	CASSVWTVNYEQYF	TGTGCCAGCAGCGTCTGGACAGTTAACTACGAGCAGTACTTC
TRBV4-2	TRBD2	once	TRBJ2-4	CASSQDGTSGLDIQYF	TGTGCCAGCAGCCAAGATGGTACTAGCGGATTGGACATTCAGTACTTC
TRBV11-2	TRBD2	NA	TRBJ2-7	CASSTRTSGRYEQYF	TGTGCCAGCAGCACCAGGACTAGCGGGAGGTACGAGCAGTACTTC
TRBV19	TRBD1	NA	TRBJ2-1	CASMPNRGWNEQFF	TGTGCCAGTATGCCCAACAGGGGCTGGAATGAGCAGTTCTTC
TRBV21-1	NA	NA	TRBJ2-3	CASSKAGHRDRGDTQYF	TGTGCCAGCAGCAAAGCGGGGCACCGGGACAGGGGGGATACGCAGTATTTT
TRBV7-3	TRBD2	NA	TRBJ2-3	CASSLIASGSSKTQYF	TGTGCCAGCAGCTTAATCGCTAGCGGGAGTTCTAAAACGCAGTATTTT
TRBV28	NA	NA	TRBJ2-4	CASSSPSGTKNIQYF	TGTGCCAGCAGTTCCCCTTCGGGTACCAAAAACATTCAGTACTTC
TRBV7-9	TRBD2	once	TRBJ2-5	CASASGQTSGRARETQYF	TGTGCCAGCGCCTCCGGACAGACTAGCGGGAGGGCCAGGGAGACCCAGTACTTC
TRBV6-1	NA	NA	TRBJ2-6	CASSDPIGLDGANVLTF	TGTGCCAGCAGTGATCCGATAGGGCTAGATGGGGCCAACGTCCTGACTTTC
TRBV19	NA	NA	TRBJ2-7	CASSGPGFYEQYF	TGTGCCAGTTCGGGGCCAGGATTCTACGAGCAGTACTTC
TRBV28	TRBD1	NA	TRBJ2-1	CASSSSLGTGINEQFF	TGTGCCAGCAGCTCCTCCCTGGGGACAGGGATAAATGAGCAGTTCTTC
TRBV6-4	NA	NA	TRBJ2-5	CASSDSKGLQETQYF	TGTGCCAGCAGTGACTCGAAAGGACTGCAAGAGACCCAGTACTTC
TRBV7-9	NA	NA	TRBJ2-5	CASRLQETQYF	TGTGCCAGCAGATTACAAGAGACCCAGTACTTC
TRBV28	NA	NA	TRBJ1-1	CASSLPENTEAFF	TGTGCCAGCAGTTTGCCAGAGAACACTGAAGCTTTCTTT
TRBV2	NA	few	TRBJ1-3	CASSEQNTIYF	TGTGCCAGCAGTGAACAGAACACCATATATTTT
TRBV27	NA	NA	TRBJ2-6	CASSLSAISGANVLTF	TGTGCCAGCAGTTTATCCGCGATCTCTGGGGCCAACGTCCTGACTTTC
TRBV4-1	NA	NA	TRBJ2-5	CASSQDIQGPGETQYF	TGCGCCAGCAGCCAAGATATACAGGGACCCGGAGAGACCCAGTACTTC
TRBV11-2	TRBD2	NA	TRBJ2-1	CASSLRLADNEQFF	TGTGCCAGCAGCTTACGACTAGCGGACAATGAGCAGTTCTTC
TRBV18	NA	NA	TRBJ1-3	CASSPGANSGNTIYF	TGTGCCAGCTCACCGGGGGCCAACTCTGGAAACACCATATATTTT
TRBV11-2	TRBD2	NA	TRBJ2-3	CASSPPGLAGADTQYF	TGTGCCAGCAGCCCGCCGGGACTAGCGGGAGCAGATACGCAGTATTTT
TRBV5-1	NA	few	TRBJ1-3	CASSIGQGNTIYF	TGCGCCAGCAGCATAGGACAGGGAAACACCATATATTTT
TRBV7-2	NA	NA	TRBJ2-7	CASSPTGTSSYEQYF	TGTGCCAGCAGCCCGACCGGGACCTCCTCCTACGAGCAGTACTTC
TRBV19	NA	NA	TRBJ1-4	CASSIPRGNNEKLFF	TGTGCCAGTAGTATACCCCGGGGCAATAATGAAAAACTGTTTTTT
TRBV5-4	TRBD2	NA	TRBJ2-7	CASSLSGTSYEQYF	TGTGCCAGCAGCTTGAGCGGGACCTCCTACGAGCAGTACTTC
TRBV10-3	TRBD1	NA	TRBJ1-2	CAISDRGNANYGYTF	TGTGCCATCAGCGACAGGGGCAATGCTAACTATGGCTACACCTTC
TRBV6-5	NA	NA	TRBJ2-7	CASSFYWASNSYEQYF	TGTGCCAGCAGTTTTTACTGGGCCTCGAACAGTTACGAGCAGTACTTC
TRBV28	NA	NA	TRBJ2-3	CASSSPLEDTQYF	TGTGCCAGCAGTTCCCCGCTGGAGGATACGCAGTATTTT
TRBV5-4	NA	NA	TRBJ2-4	CASSAPTVAKNIQYF	TGTGCCAGCAGCGCCCCGACAGTAGCCAAAAACATTCAGTACTTC
TRBV7-2	TRBD1	NA	TRBJ2-2	CASSPRQGGDTGELFF	TGTGCCAGCAGCCCGCGACAGGGGGGCGACACCGGGGAGCTGTTTTTT
TRBV9	TRBD2	NA	TRBJ2-5	CASNREGETQYF	TGTGCCAGCAACCGGGAGGGGGAGACCCAGTACTTC
TRBV7-2	TRBD2	NA	TRBJ2-7	CASSLGGTSASSYEQYF	TGTGCCAGCAGCTTGGGTGGGACTAGCGCCAGCTCCTACGAGCAGTACTTC